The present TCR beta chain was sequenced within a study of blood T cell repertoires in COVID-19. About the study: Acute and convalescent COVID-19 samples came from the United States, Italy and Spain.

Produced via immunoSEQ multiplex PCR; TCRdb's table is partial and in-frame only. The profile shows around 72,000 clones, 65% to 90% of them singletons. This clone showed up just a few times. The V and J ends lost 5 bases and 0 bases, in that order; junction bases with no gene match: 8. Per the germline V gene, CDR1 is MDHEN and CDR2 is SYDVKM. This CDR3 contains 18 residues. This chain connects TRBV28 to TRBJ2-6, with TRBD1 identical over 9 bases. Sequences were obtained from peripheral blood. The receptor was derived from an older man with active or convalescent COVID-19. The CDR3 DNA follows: TGTGCCAGCAGTCCCTGGACAGGGGCCAACTCTGGGGCCAACGTCCTGACTTTC. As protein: CASSPWTGANSGANVLTF.